This TCR beta chain was profiled in a study of blood T cell repertoires in COVID-19. Study overall: Spain, Italy and the United States supplied samples that represented acute and convalescent COVID-19. PBMCs, B-cell-depleted T cells, or T cells were the source of the cDNA or gDNA that made up the material.

Original processing notes: Estimated nucleated cell counts came from reference gene primer amplification. Sequencing used immunoSEQ multiplex PCR; TCRdb keeps in-frame clones, though not all of them. D and trimming were read from the DNA, whereas the V and J calls and clone size are those reported in that table. The sample holds 75,000 to 100,000 clones, 82% seen once. Germline V gene lookup returns CDR1 SGHRS and CDR2 YFSETQ. The V gene end was trimmed by 3 bases and the J gene end by 3 bases; junction bases not matched to a gene: 5. CDR3 length equals 14 residues. Sequencing used peripheral blood. This receptor was identified in a man in his fifties or sixties with active or convalescent COVID-19. V usage is TRBV5-1 and J usage is TRBJ2-5; 7 bases are a match to TRBD2. This CDR3 is CASSWTGGEETQYF. The CDR3 coding sequence is TGCGCCAGCAGCTGGACTGGGGGGGAAGAGACCCAGTACTTC.